This TCR beta chain was identified during a study of hypomethylating agent response in myelodysplastic syndrome. Study in general: Mean age was approximately 72 +/- 6.3 years; diploid cytogenetics predominated.

Method: immunoSEQ multiplex PCR; TCRdb's copy keeps in-frame clones and lacks some. The data contain 3,300 or so clones, roughly four fifths of them singletons. The CDR3 contains 14 residues. The ends were cut back, 2 bases at V and 4 bases at J, with 10 bases in the middle. CDR1 and CDR2 (germline): SGHAT, FQNNGV. The sequence was collected from a human donor with myelodysplastic syndrome. The chain couples TRBV11-2 to TRBJ2-3; a possible D gene is TRBD1 (6 bases). The source was bone marrow, collected before or after starting hypomethylating agent treatment for myelodysplastic syndrome (not recorded which). The CDR3 nucleotides are TGTGCCAGCAGCTTAAGCAGGGGCCCAGATACGCAGTATTTT. Translated: CASSLSRGPDTQYF.